One T cell receptor (beta chain) is described in this entry. The record originates from a study of blood T cell repertoires in COVID-19. In the study overall: T cells, B-cell-depleted T cells, or PBMCs supplied cDNA or gDNA.

The CDR3 has 15 residues. Germline V gene sequence: CDR1 MNHEY, CDR2 SMNVEV (reference sequence). V was pared by 6 bases and J by 4 bases, with 5 bases of the junction left unmatched. Assay used: immunoSEQ multiplex PCR; TCRdb lists only in-frame clones, some missing. This sample has about 150,000 clones, with around 91% found just once. The chain is built from TRBV27 and TRBJ2-1; 11 bases agree with TRBD2. The sequenced sample was peripheral blood. The TCR comes from an older woman with active COVID-19. The chain's CDR3 is CASSHGTSGYNEQFF. In DNA, the CDR3 is TGTGCCAGCAGCCACGGGACTAGCGGATACAATGAGCAGTTCTTC.